The 16 T cell receptor beta chains listed next were all sequenced from one sample in a study of T cells in Graves' hyperthyroidism and ophthalmopathy. The TCR beta CDR3 regions underwent amplification using RNA transcripts as the source. The HTBI set primed first-round TCR CDR3 RT-PCR. TCRdb re-analysed the multiplex PCR reads in MiXCR, keeping a single row per CDR3 protein. Found here are hundreds of thousands of distinct CDR3 sequences, about a sixth of them singletons; the top ten hold around a sixth. The specimen sequenced was blood. These receptors came from a woman under 30 with Graves' hyperthyroidism.

J is TRBJ2-3 and V is TRBV30, with D tentatively TRBD2 (5 bases). The V end was cut by 2 bases, the J end by 3 bases, with 12 bases between. Per germline, CDR1 GTSNPN and CDR2 SVGIG (reference sequence). The CDR3 consists of 14 residues. CDR3 in amino acids: CAWSRSEGTDTQYF. The DNA of the CDR3 is TGTGCCTGGAGTCGCTCCGAGGGTACAGATACGCAGTATTTT.

This clonotype came up a few times. J is TRBJ1-2 and V is TRBV2; TRBD1 aligns across 8 bases. This CDR3 spans 13 amino acids. CDR1 SNHLY and CDR2 FYNNEI come from the germline V gene. With V trimmed by 7 bases and J by 6 bases, 7 bases remained unmatched. The CDR3 sequence: CASKAGQANGYTF. DNA of the CDR3: TGTGCCAGCAAGGCGGGACAGGCGAATGGCTACACCTTC.

The table lists this clonotype with many counts. The chain carries TRBV5-6 and TRBJ2-3; weak D call: TRBD2 (5 bases). The germline V and J ends were trimmed by 2 bases and 0 bases, with 7 bases remaining between them. The CDR3 consists of 14 residues. Germline V gives CDR1 SGHDT, CDR2 YYEEEE. The CDR3 protein is CASSFRRSTDTQYF. In DNA, the CDR3 is TGTGCCAGCAGCTTCAGGAGGAGCACAGATACGCAGTATTTT.

There are a few counts of this clonotype. The V gene is TRBV27, the J gene TRBJ1-1, with no clear D. The CDR3 sequence is 15 residues long. The V and J ends lost 2 bases and 1 base respectively, with 11 bases between them. Germline V CDR1 and CDR2: MNHEY, SMNVEV (reference sequence). The CDR3, as DNA: TGTGCCAGCAGTTTAAACCCGACGGCGAACACTGAAGCTTTCTTT. It is translated as CASSLNPTANTEAFF.

V and J are TRBV28 and TRBJ2-5; TRBD2 aligns across 8 bases. In germline, CDR1 is MDHEN, CDR2 SYDVKM. The CDR3 extends over 13 amino acids. V shed 4 bases and J 6 bases; nucleotides not matched to a gene: 4. CDR3 sequence: CASSSSSGKTQYF. The DNA for the CDR3 is TGTGCCAGCAGTTCGAGTAGCGGGAAGACCCAGTACTTC. Filled out from reference TRBV28 and TRBJ2-5, the complete variable domain reads DVKVTQSSRYLVKRTGEKVFLECVQDMDHENMFWYRQDPGLGLRLIYFSYDVKMKEKGDIPEGYSVSREKKERFSLILESASTNQTSMYLCASSSSSGKTQYFGPGTRLLVL.

Only a few counts were recorded for this clonotype. J is TRBJ2-1 and V is TRBV6-2 or TRBV6-3; TRBD1 aligns across 7 bases. V lost 5 bases and J lost 8; bases outside the gene matches: 3. The CDR3 has 12 residues. Germline V gives CDR1 MNHEY, CDR2 SVGEGT. The CDR3 bases are TGTGCCAGCAGTGTCCAGGGGGATGAGCAGTTCTTC. Protein: CASSVQGDEQFF.

V and J are TRBV6-1 and TRBJ2-2, with TRBD2 identical over 10 bases. The junction had 13 bases not matched to a gene; V was cut back by 3 bases and J by 6 bases. The CDR3 runs to 18 residues. The germline V gene encodes CDR1 MNHNS and CDR2 SASEGT. CDR3 coding DNA: TGTGCCAGCAGTGACACAAAGTCGGTCCTAGCGGGAGCCGGGGAGCTGTTTTTT. Its translation is CASSDTKSVLAGAGELFF.

This clonotype was counted between two and nine times. The gene calls are TRBV2 and TRBJ1-5; D is unclear. V lost 2 bases to trimming and J lost 6 bases, with 8 bases between them. Germline V gene sequence: CDR1 SNHLY, CDR2 FYNNEI. The CDR3 totals 13 residues. The CDR3 coding sequence is TGTGCCAGCAGTGAAAATACAATTCAGCCCCAGCATTTT. Its translation is CASSENTIQPQHF. Full variable domain (remainder filled in from reference TRBV2 and TRBJ1-5): EPEVTQTPSHQVTQMGQEVILRCVPISNHLYFYWYRQILGQKVEFLVSFYNNEISEKSEIFDDQFSVERPDGSNFTLKIRSTKLEDSAMYFCASSENTIQPQHFGDGTRLSIL.

This clonotype was counted between two and nine times. This rearrangement joins TRBV19 to TRBJ2-2, with a tentative D call TRBD1 (5 bases). V lost 4 bases and J lost 1, with 16 bases in between. The germline gives CDR1 LNHDA, CDR2 SQIVND (reference sequence). This CDR3 region has 17 residues. The CDR3, as DNA: TGTGCCAGTAGTACCGACAGCATTTTGGGGAACACCGGGGAGCTGTTTTTT. Translated: CASSTDSILGNTGELFF.

The chain recombines TRBV7-9 with TRBJ2-1; D possibly matches TRBD1 or TRBD2 (5 bases each). This CDR3 contains 11 residues. Germline values: CDR1 SEHNR, CDR2 FQNEAQ (reference sequence). Trimming cost V 10 bases and J 16 bases, with 20 bases left between them. CDR3 in DNA: TGTGCCACGACGATGGGGGACCGATTCTTCTTC. The encoded protein is CATTMGDRFFF. The entire variable domain, with the rest obtained from reference TRBV7-9 and TRBJ2-1, is as follows: DTGVSQNPRHKITKRGQNVTFRCDPISEHNRLYWYRQTLGQGPEFLTYFQNEAQLEKSRLLSDRFSAERPKGSFSTLEIQRTEQGDSAMYLCATTMGDRFFFGPGTRLTVL.

This chain uses TRBV19 with TRBJ2-3; 9 nucleotides align to TRBD1. This CDR3 is 15 amino acids long. Germline V gene data show CDR1 as LNHDA and CDR2 as SQIVND (reference sequence). V was clipped by 5 bases and J by 3 bases; unmatched bases: 6. Written as DNA, the CDR3 is TGTGCCAGTAGTGCCACGGACAGGGGAACAGATACGCAGTATTTT. This codes for CASSATDRGTDTQYF. Drawing the rest from reference TRBV19 and TRBJ2-3, the complete variable domain is DGGITQSPKYLFRKEGQNVTLSCEQNLNHDAMYWYRQDPGQGLRLIYYSQIVNDFQKGDIAEGYSVSREKKESFPLTVTSAQKNPTAFYLCASSATDRGTDTQYFGPGTRLTVL.

There are many counts of this clonotype. The chain has TRBV3-1 and TRBJ1-2; weak D call: TRBD1 (6 bases). The CDR3 sequence is 14 residues long. CDR1 and CDR2 (germline): LGHDT, YNNKEL (reference sequence). V dropped 3 bases and J dropped 0 bases, with 8 bases sitting between them. CDR3 region: CASSHGQPNYGYTF. In DNA, the CDR3 is TGTGCCAGCAGCCACGGACAGCCTAACTATGGCTACACCTTC.

This clonotype was counted between two and nine times. The chain combines TRBV30 with TRBJ2-5; the D gene could be TRBD1 or TRBD2 (5 bases each). CDR3 length equals 12 residues. V lost 3 bases and J lost 11, with 16 bases in between. Germline-derived CDR1 and CDR2 are GTSNPN and SVGIG (reference sequence). The DNA of the CDR3 is TGTGCCTGGAGCGTTACTGGGACCATACAGTACTTC. Amino acid sequence: CAWSVTGTIQYF.

The chain employs TRBV3-1 and TRBJ2-1, with unresolved D. Germline V CDR1 and CDR2: LGHDT, YNNKEL (reference sequence). The CDR3 length is 13 residues. The ends were cut back, 0 bases at V and 15 bases at J, with 15 bases in the middle. The CDR3 spells CASSQEGLGIWFF. CDR3 in DNA: TGTGCCAGCAGCCAAGAGGGTCTGGGGATATGGTTCTTC.

The CDR3 DNA reads as TGTGCCAGCTCACCGTTATTGGGGGCAACTAATGAAAAACTGTTTTTT. Protein: CASSPLLGATNEKLFF. The J gene is TRBJ1-4, the V gene TRBV18, with D perhaps matching TRBD1 (5 bases). CDR1 is KGHSH, CDR2 LQKENI, per germline. Trimming took off 3 bases at V and 0 bases at J, with 11 bases between the two ends. The CDR3 spans 16 residues.

This clonotype was detected ten times or more. This rearrangement joins TRBV11-2 to TRBJ2-3; D ambiguous. CDR3 length equals 12 residues. Trimming stripped 5 bases from V and 2 bases from J, with 5 bases between. Germline-derived CDR1 and CDR2 are SGHAT and FQNNGV. The CDR3 region is CASSQVTDTQYF. CDR3 coding DNA: TGTGCCAGCAGCCAAGTCACAGATACGCAGTATTTT. The whole variable domain, filled in from reference TRBV11-2 and TRBJ2-3, reads EAGVAQSPRYKIIEKRQSVAFWCNPISGHATLYWYQQILGQGPKLLIQFQNNGVVDDSQLPKDRFSAERLKGVDSTLKIQPAKLEDSAVYLCASSQVTDTQYFGPGTRLTVL.